This TCR beta chain is drawn from a study of shared clonotypes between healthy human individuals. TCRdb's table, derived via immunoSEQ multiplex PCR, lists solely in-frame clones and lacks some. The table lists 330,000 or so clones, roughly 70% of them singletons, with about 10% in the top ten. This clone showed up just once. The antigen is undetermined. The CDR3 runs 13 residues. Trimming left V 5 bases short and J 6 bases short, with 12 bases between. Germline V CDR1 and CDR2: SGHTA, FQGTGA. Regarding the study as a whole: Relative to memory subsets, naive subsets generally showed larger estimated richness.

The source of this sequence is a man aged 25-45 years in good health. The chain joins TRBV7-3 to TRBJ2-3, with D uncertain. Sequencing used memory CD4+ T cells sorted from blood. Stated subset: CD45RA-negative fraction. The CDR3 DNA is TGTGCCAGCAGCCCCCGTAGAATGGATACGCAGTATTTT. Its translation is CASSPRRMDTQYF.